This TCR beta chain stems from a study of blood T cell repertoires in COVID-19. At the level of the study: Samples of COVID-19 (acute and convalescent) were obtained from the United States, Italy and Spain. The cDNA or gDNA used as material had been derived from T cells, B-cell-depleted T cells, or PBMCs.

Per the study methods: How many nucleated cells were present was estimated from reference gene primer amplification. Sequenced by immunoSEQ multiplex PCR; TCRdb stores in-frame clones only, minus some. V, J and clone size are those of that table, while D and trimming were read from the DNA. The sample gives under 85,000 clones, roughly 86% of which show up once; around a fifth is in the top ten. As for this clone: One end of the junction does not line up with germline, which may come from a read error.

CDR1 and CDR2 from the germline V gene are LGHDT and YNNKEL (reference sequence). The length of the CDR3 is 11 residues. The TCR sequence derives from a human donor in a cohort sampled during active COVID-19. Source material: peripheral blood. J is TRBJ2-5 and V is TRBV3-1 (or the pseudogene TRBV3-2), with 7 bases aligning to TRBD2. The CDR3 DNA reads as TGTGCCAGCAGCCAAGGGGAGGGGAAGCACTTC. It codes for CASSQGEGKHF.